These 16 T cell receptor beta chains originate from one sample sequenced in a study of CD8+CD57+ T cells in acquired aplastic anemia (dated by TCRdb to 2016 to 2019). This sample was sequenced with an Illumina HiSeq 2000. Profiling of TCR beta VDJ combinations and CDR3 sequences used genomic DNA as the template. The raw public data were reprocessed by TCRdb itself: fastp quality trimming at Q25, MiXCR clonotype calling, in-frame beta chains only. CDR3 protein sequences are deduplicated, and each keeps its most common genes and DNA. The sample has a few hundred thousand distinct CDR3 sequences on record, roughly 55% of them singletons. The top ten clones comprise 29% of the sample. The sequenced material came from sorted CD4+, CD8+, or CD8+CD57+ T cells (not recorded which) from PBMCs. The receptor set was obtained from a human donor in good health.

The chain carries TRBV7-9 and TRBJ1-2, with 8 bases identical to TRBD1. This CDR3 is built from 14 residues. V gave up 1 base and J gave up 7 bases; unmatched junction bases: 5. Germline CDR1 reads SEHNR; CDR2 reads FQNEAQ (reference sequence). The chain's CDR3 is CASSLDRGAAGYTF. CDR3 DNA: TGTGCCAGCAGCTTAGACAGGGGGGCAGCTGGCTACACCTTC. Full variable domain (outside the CDR3, taken from reference TRBV7-9 and TRBJ1-2): DTGVSQNPRHKITKRGQNVTFRCDPISEHNRLYWYRQTLGQGPEFLTYFQNEAQLEKSRLLSDRFSAERPKGSFSTLEIQRTEQGDSAMYLCASSLDRGAAGYTFGSGTRLTVV.

To note about this clonotype: A clone one base away is much larger, so this may be a read error. A read error is likely, as this CDR3 ends without the conserved phenylalanine or tryptophan. J is TRBJ2-3 and V is TRBV27, with D possibly TRBD2 on 6 matching bases. The CDR3 consists of 12 residues. The germline CDR1 and CDR2 sequences are MNHEY and SMNVEV (reference sequence). The germline V and J ends were trimmed by 6 bases and 5 bases, with 9 bases remaining between them. CDR3 loop: CASRLGGDTQYL. The CDR3 nucleotides are TGTGCCAGCAGGCTCGGGGGAGATACGCAGTATCTT.

This sequence joins TRBV11-1 and TRBJ2-5; 13 bases are shared with TRBD2. The ends lost 5 bases at V and 13 bases at J; junction bases unmatched: 13. Germline CDR1 reads SGHAT; CDR2 reads FQDESV (reference sequence). The CDR3 loop spans 15 amino acids. The CDR3 protein is CASSDPRTSGGSLYF. The CDR3 bases are TGTGCCAGCAGCGATCCCCGGACTAGCGGGGGATCCCTGTACTTC.

The chain links TRBV11-3 to TRBJ2-5; D tentatively fits TRBD1 or TRBD2 (6 bases each). The CDR3 totals 12 residues. V was trimmed by 6 bases and J by 7 bases, leaving 12 bases between them. Germline V gives CDR1 SGHNT, CDR2 YENEEA. CDR3 loop: CASREGGGTQYF. The CDR3 bases are TGTGCCAGCAGGGAGGGGGGAGGGACCCAGTACTTC.

This clonotype came up a few times. In DNA form, the CDR3 reads TGTGCCAGCAGCGTAGTGGGTAGCGGGGCCTACGAGCAGTACTTC. Translated: CASSVVGSGAYEQYF. The rearrangement uses TRBV9 and TRBJ2-7, with TRBD2 identical over 8 bases. This CDR3 has 15 amino acids. Looked up from germline, CDR1 is SGDLS and CDR2 is YYNGEE. V trimming: 0 bases; J trimming: 2 bases; junction bases outside the gene matches: 4.

This clonotype has a count of ten or more. This chain uses TRBV7-8 with TRBJ2-5; D may correspond to TRBD1 or TRBD2 (5 bases each). Germline V gene sequence: CDR1 SGHVS, CDR2 FQNEAQ. This CDR3 is 13 amino acids long. Trimming took 5 bases from V and 5 from J, leaving 12 bases between them. The CDR3 is CASSRGVAETQYF. The CDR3 DNA reads TGTGCCAGCAGCCGAGGGGTCGCGGAGACCCAGTACTTC. Complete variable domain (other parts from reference TRBV7-8 and TRBJ2-5): GAGVSQSPRYKVAKRGQDVALRCDPISGHVSLFWYQQALGQGPEFLTYFQNEAQLDKSGLPSDRFFAERPEGSVSTLKIQRTQQEDSAVYLCASSRGVAETQYFGPGTRLLVL.

V and J are TRBV20-1 and TRBJ1-5; 8 bases agree with TRBD1. CDR1 is DFQATT and CDR2 is SNEGSKA in the germline V gene (reference sequence). J gave up 2 bases and V 5 bases, and 14 bases lay outside the gene matches. CDR3 length: 17 residues. Here the CDR3 reads CSAPRIDATGGNQPQHF. In DNA, the CDR3 is TGCAGTGCTCCCCGGATAGACGCGACAGGGGGCAATCAGCCCCAGCATTTT.

A remark on this clonotype: An end of the junction differs from the germline gene, which may be a read error. The chain links TRBV27 to TRBJ2-3, with a weak D call TRBD2 (5 bases). CDR1 and CDR2 from the germline V gene are MNHEY and SMNVEV (reference sequence). The CDR3 has 16 amino acids. CDR3 protein: CASSLIPQPSTNTQYF. CDR3 in DNA: TGTGCCAGCAGTTTAATACCCCAACCTAGCACAAATACGCAGTATTTT.

This chain uses TRBV7-6 with TRBJ2-1; D may match TRBD1 or TRBD2 (6 bases each). The CDR3 spans 16 residues. Deletions cut 5 bases from V and 0 bases from J, with 14 bases between. CDR1 SGHVS and CDR2 FNYEAQ come from the germline V gene. The DNA of the CDR3 is TGTGCCAGCAGCCCCGGAAGGGGGGCCTCCTACAATGAGCAGTTCTTC. Its translation: CASSPGRGASYNEQFF.

As concerns this clonotype: The CDR3 does not end in the conserved phenylalanine or tryptophan, so this is likely a read error. This sequence joins TRBV7-6 and TRBJ1-6; D unclear. This CDR3 contains 15 residues. The germline V gene encodes CDR1 SGHVS and CDR2 FNYEAQ. The CDR3 coding sequence is TGTGACAGCAGCTTAAACAGCCACATTGGTTCACCCCTCCACTGT. Protein: CDSSLNSHIGSPLHC.

V is TRBV7-2 and J is TRBJ1-6, with a weak D call TRBD1 (6 bases). This CDR3 is built from 15 residues. V shed 0 bases and J shed 7 bases, with 10 bases lying between them. Germline assignment: CDR1 SGHTA and CDR2 FQGNSA. CDR3 bases: TGTGCCAGCAGCTTAGCGGGGGCGCAGAATTCACCCCTCCACTTT. It is translated as CASSLAGAQNSPLHF.

The chain is built from TRBV2 and TRBJ2-7; 8 positions match TRBD1. CDR1 and CDR2 (germline): SNHLY, FYNNEI. The CDR3 runs to 13 residues. J lost 5 bases, V lost 7 bases, and 7 bases had no gene match. CDR3 in amino acids: CASIQDRGNEQYF. The CDR3 DNA reads TGTGCCAGCATACAAGACAGGGGTAACGAGCAGTACTTC.

This clonotype was counted many times. The chain uses TRBV6-6 and TRBJ2-1, with D possibly being TRBD2 (6 bases). The germline V and J ends were trimmed by 2 bases and 0 bases, with 8 bases remaining between them. There are 15 residues in the CDR3. CDR1 MNHNY and CDR2 SVGAGI come from the germline V gene (reference sequence). In DNA form, the CDR3 reads TGTGCCAGCAGTTACGGAGGGAGCTCCTACAATGAGCAGTTCTTC. Amino acid sequence: CASSYGGSSYNEQFF.

This clonotype has just a few counts. V and J are TRBV10-3 and TRBJ2-7; 9 bases align to TRBD1. The ends lost 0 bases at V and 2 bases at J; junction bases unmatched: 5. The CDR3 has 16 amino acids. Germline V gives CDR1 ENHRY, CDR2 SYGVKD. The CDR3 DNA sequence: TGTGCCATCAGTGAGTCAAAGGGGACAGGGACCTACGAGCAGTACTTC. It is translated as CAISESKGTGTYEQYF.

This clonotype was observed a few times. The J gene is TRBJ1-1, the V gene TRBV20-1, with D uncertain. This CDR3 has 12 amino acids. Germline-derived CDR1 and CDR2 are DFQATT and SNEGSKA (reference sequence). Between the trimmed V and J ends, which lost 3 bases and 3 bases, there was a span of 8 bases. As DNA, the CDR3 is TGCAGTGCTAGCTGGAGCCACACTGAAGCTTTCTTT. This sequence encodes CSASWSHTEAFF.

The V gene is TRBV7-2, the J gene TRBJ2-7, with TRBD2 matching 10 bases. The germline gives CDR1 SGHTA, CDR2 FQGNSA. V shed 4 bases and J 6 bases; nucleotides not matched to a gene: 6. CDR3 length: 14 amino acids. The CDR3 DNA follows: TGTGCCAGCAGCTCTAGCGGGAGTCAGTGCGAGCAGTACTTC. Translated, it gives CASSSSGSQCEQYF. The variable domain in full, completed from reference TRBV7-2 and TRBJ2-7, reads GAGVSQSPSNKVTEKGKDVELRCDPISGHTALYWYRQSLGQGLEFLIYFQGNSAPDKSGLPSDRFSAERTGGSVSTLTIQRTQQEDSAVYLCASSSSGSQCEQYFGPGTRLTVT.